Below, one T cell receptor (beta chain) is given with its context. A read error may produce the germline difference seen at one junction end. The CDR3 has 14 amino acids. Germline CDR1 reads SGHAT; CDR2 reads FQNNGV. The data were taken from a study of shared clonotypes between healthy human individuals. TCRdb keeps only in-frame clones here, not all; method: immunoSEQ multiplex PCR. The sample comprises more than 150,000 clones, over 50% of which are singletons, and less than 11% rests with the top ten. Subsets obtained from CD4+ cells comprised CD45RA+ naive and CD45RA-negative memory cells. The chain uses TRBV11-2 and TRBJ1-1; no clear D. Sample: memory CD4+ T cells sorted from blood. Subset given: CD45RA-negative fraction. The receptor was derived from a man aged 25-45 years in good health. The CDR3 nucleotides read TGTGCCAGCAGCATAGATATCATGAACACTGAAGCTTTCTTT. The encoded protein is CASSIDIMNTEAFF.